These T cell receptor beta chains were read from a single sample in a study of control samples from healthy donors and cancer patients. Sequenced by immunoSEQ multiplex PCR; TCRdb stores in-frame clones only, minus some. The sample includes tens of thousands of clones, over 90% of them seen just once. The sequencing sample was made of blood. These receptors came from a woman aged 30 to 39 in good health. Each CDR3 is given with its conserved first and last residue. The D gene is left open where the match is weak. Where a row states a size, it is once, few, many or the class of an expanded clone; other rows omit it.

CDR3 DNA: TGTGCCAGCAGTGAAAGGGGGACTAGCAGCTACAATGAGCAGTTCTTC; CDR3 protein: CASSERGTSSYNEQFF; V gene: TRBV6-1; clone size: .; J gene: TRBJ2-1; D gene: TRBD2
CDR3 DNA: TGTGCCACCAGTGATTTGAGTCAGGGTGGCTACACCTTC; CDR3 protein: CATSDLSQGGYTF; V gene: TRBV24-1; clone size: .; J gene: TRBJ1-2; D gene: .
CDR3 DNA: TGTGCCAGCAGTTCCCTCGGTATGAGGCCCCTCCACTTT; CDR3 protein: CASSSLGMRPLHF; V gene: TRBV28; clone size: .; J gene: TRBJ1-6; D gene: .
CDR3 DNA: TGTGCCAGCAGCCCGGCCCCAGCCACGGGCTATGGCTACACCTTC; CDR3 protein: CASSPAPATGYGYTF; V gene: TRBV5-5; clone size: .; J gene: TRBJ1-2; D gene: .
CDR3 DNA: TGCGCCAGCAGCCCTACAGACCCGAGAAACACCATATATTTT; CDR3 protein: CASSPTDPRNTIYF; V gene: TRBV5-1; clone size: .; J gene: TRBJ1-3; D gene: .
CDR3 DNA: TGTGCCAGCAGTTTGAATTCGGGGCAGCCCCAGCATTTT; CDR3 protein: CASSLNSGQPQHF; V gene: TRBV28; clone size: .; J gene: TRBJ1-5; D gene: .
CDR3 DNA: TGTGCCAGCAGATCCCAGTCAGGCCAGCCCCAGCATTTT; CDR3 protein: CASRSQSGQPQHF; V gene: TRBV28; clone size: .; J gene: TRBJ1-5; D gene: .
CDR3 DNA: TGTGCCTGGAGTGTGGGGGAATGGACTGAAGCTTTCTTT; CDR3 protein: CAWSVGEWTEAFF; V gene: TRBV30; clone size: .; J gene: TRBJ1-1; D gene: .
CDR3 DNA: TGTGCCAGCAGCTTGGACGCCCGGGCGACTAGCACAGATACGCAGTATTTT; CDR3 protein: CASSLDARATSTDTQYF; V gene: TRBV5-4; clone size: .; J gene: TRBJ2-3; D gene: .
CDR3 DNA: TGTGCCAGCAGAGCCGGGAACACCGGGGAGCTGTTTTTT; CDR3 protein: CASRAGNTGELFF; V gene: TRBV9; clone size: few; J gene: TRBJ2-2; D gene: .
CDR3 DNA: TGTGCCAGCAGCTCAGCAAAGACAGGGAGTAATGAGAAACTGTTTTTT; CDR3 protein: CASSSAKTGSNEKLFF; V gene: TRBV11-2; clone size: once; J gene: TRBJ1-4; D gene: TRBD1